This T cell receptor beta chain was sequenced for a study of blood T cell repertoires in COVID-19. Study-wide background: Sites in the United States, Italy and Spain provided acute and convalescent COVID-19 samples. The analysed material was cDNA or gDNA that came from T cells, B-cell-depleted T cells, or PBMCs.

The V gene lost 2 bases and the J gene lost 10 bases, with 15 bases spanning the gap. CDR1 and CDR2 from the germline V gene are LNHDA and SQIVND (reference sequence). The CDR3 extends over 14 amino acids. Original data processing: Scientists estimated how many nucleated cells there were by amplifying reference gene primers. Measured with immunoSEQ multiplex PCR; TCRdb has only the in-frame clones, and not every one. That table gives V, J and clone size, and the DNA gave D and trimming. The sample includes tens of thousands of clones, approximately 81% of them seen just once. The gene calls are TRBV19 and TRBJ1-5, with D perhaps matching TRBD1 (6 bases). This clonotype originated in a man aged 80 or over with acute or convalescent COVID-19. Sequencing was performed on peripheral blood. The CDR3 region is CASSILQGPHPQHF. In DNA, the CDR3 is TGTGCCAGTAGTATACTACAGGGCCCTCACCCCCAGCATTTT.